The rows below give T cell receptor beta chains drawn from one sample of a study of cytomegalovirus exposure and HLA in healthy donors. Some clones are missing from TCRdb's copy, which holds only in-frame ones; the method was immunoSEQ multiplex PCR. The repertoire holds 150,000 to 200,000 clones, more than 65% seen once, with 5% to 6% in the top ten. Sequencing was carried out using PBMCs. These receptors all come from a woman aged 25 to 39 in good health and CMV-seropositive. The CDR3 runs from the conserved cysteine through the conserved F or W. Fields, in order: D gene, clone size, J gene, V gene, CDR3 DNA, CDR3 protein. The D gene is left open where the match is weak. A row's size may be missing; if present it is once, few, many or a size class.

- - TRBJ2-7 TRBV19 TGTGCCACGCCTACCGTTACCACCGAGCAGTACTTC CATPTVTTEQYF
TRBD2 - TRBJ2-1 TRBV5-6 TGTGCCAGCAGCCGGGTCCGGGACTACTACAATGAGCAGTTCTTC CASSRVRDYYNEQFF
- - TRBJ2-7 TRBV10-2 TGCGCCAGCAGTGACCCCAGGGCCTCCTACGAGCAGTACTTC CASSDPRASYEQYF
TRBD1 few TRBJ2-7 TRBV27 TGTGCCAGCAGTCCCGGGACAGCCTACGAGCAGTACTTC CASSPGTAYEQYF
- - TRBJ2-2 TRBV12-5 TGTGCTAGTGGTTTGGCCGGGACCGGGGAGCTGTTTTTT CASGLAGTGELFF
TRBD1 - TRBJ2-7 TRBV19 TGTGCCAGTAGTACCCAAGCGAGGGGACAGACCTACGAGCAGTACTTC CASSTQARGQTYEQYF
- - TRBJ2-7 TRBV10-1 TGCGCCAGCAGCGCCCTCGAGACCGGGACCTACGAGCAGTACTTC CASSALETGTYEQYF
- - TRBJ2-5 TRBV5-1 TGCGCCAGCAGCTTGGCCTCCTCCGGGGGTACGGAGACCCAGTACTTC CASSLASSGGTETQYF
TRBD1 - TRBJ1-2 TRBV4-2 TGTGCCAGCAGCCAAGGGACAGGGGACGGCTACACCTTC CASSQGTGDGYTF
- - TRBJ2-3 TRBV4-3 TGCGCCAGCAGCCAAGGGTCGGCAGATACGCAGTATTTT CASSQGSADTQYF
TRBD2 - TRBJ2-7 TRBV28 TGTGCCAGCAGCCCTGTGGGACTAAATCCCAACGAGCAGTACTTC CASSPVGLNPNEQYF
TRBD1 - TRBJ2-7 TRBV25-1 TGTGCCAGCAGTGGGTGGGGACAGGGAAACGAGCAGTACTTC CASSGWGQGNEQYF
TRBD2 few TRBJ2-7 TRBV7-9 TGTTCCAGCAGCTCGGCTAGCGGAGAAACACACTACGAGCAGTACTTC CSSSSASGETHYEQYF
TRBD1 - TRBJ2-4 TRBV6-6 TGTGCCAGCAGTCACGCCCCCGGGACAGGGAAAAACATTCAGTACTTC CASSHAPGTGKNIQYF
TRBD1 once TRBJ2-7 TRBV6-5 TGTGCCAGCAGCCGCGGACAGGGCTGGAGCGAGCAGTACTTC CASSRGQGWSEQYF
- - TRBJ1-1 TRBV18 TGTGCCAGCAGAGAGGACAGCTCTGAAGCTTTCTTT CASREDSSEAFF
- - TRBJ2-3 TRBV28 TGTGCCAGCAGCCCACAGGTTCCACCAACAACCGATACGCAGTATTTT CASSPQVPPTTDTQYF
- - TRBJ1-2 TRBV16 TGTGCCAGCAGCCAATCGGGGCAGGGGACCTATGGCTACACCTTC CASSQSGQGTYGYTF
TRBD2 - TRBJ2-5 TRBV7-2 TGTGCCAGCAGCACCAGTAGCGGGGCGGCTCAAGAGACCCAGTACTTC CASSTSSGAAQETQYF
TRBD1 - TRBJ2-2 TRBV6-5 TGTGCCAGCAGTCGGACAGGGGCCGGGGAGCTGTTTTTT CASSRTGAGELFF
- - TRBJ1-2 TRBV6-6 TGTGCCAGCATCCTGGCCCCTTTTGGCTACACCTTC CASILAPFGYTF
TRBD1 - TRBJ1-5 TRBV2 TGTGCCAGCGGCGGACAGGGAGATCAGCCCCAGCATTTT CASGGQGDQPQHF
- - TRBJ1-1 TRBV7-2 TGTGCCAGCAGCCCCCCGGTAAAGTGGACTGAATCTTTCTTT CASSPPVKWTESFF
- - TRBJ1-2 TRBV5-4 TGTGCCAGCAGCTTGGACCCCCCGGGACAAATTCCTAACTATGGCTACACCTTC CASSLDPPGQIPNYGYTF
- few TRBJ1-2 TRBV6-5 TGTGCCAGCAGGGGGAGGACGGGGCAAGGCTACACCTTC CASRGRTGQGYTF
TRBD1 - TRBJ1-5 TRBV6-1 TGTGCCAGCAGTCGGACAGGGGTTCGTCAGCCCCAGCATTTT CASSRTGVRQPQHF
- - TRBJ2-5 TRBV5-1 TGCGCCAGCAGCCTGCAAGGGGGGGGGCCAGAGACCCAGTACTTC CASSLQGGGPETQYF
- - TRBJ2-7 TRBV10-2 TGCGCCAGCAAACTACAGGGTTACGAGCAGTACTTC CASKLQGYEQYF
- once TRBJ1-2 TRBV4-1 TGCGCCAGCAGCCAAGAACGTATAGAGACAGATTACTATGGCTACACCTTC CASSQERIETDYYGYTF
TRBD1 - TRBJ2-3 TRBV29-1 TGCAGCGTTGAACCGGGACAGGGACTCTGGGATACGCAGTATTTT CSVEPGQGLWDTQYF
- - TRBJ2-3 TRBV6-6 TGTGCCAGCAGTTACCCCCCCAAAGATACGCAGTATTTT CASSYPPKDTQYF
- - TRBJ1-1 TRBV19 TGTGCCAGTAGTATTTCGGGGGTTGGGCACACTGAAGCTTTCTTT CASSISGVGHTEAFF
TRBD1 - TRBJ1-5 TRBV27 TGTGCCAGCAGACTAACCACAGGGGTCGCTAGCAATCAGCCCCAGCATTTT CASRLTTGVASNQPQHF
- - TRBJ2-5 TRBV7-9 TGTTCCAGCAGCGGAAGCAGGGAGACCCAGTACTTC CSSSGSRETQYF